These 30 T cell receptor beta chains share one sample of origin, sequenced in a study of shared clonotypes between healthy human individuals. Using immunoSEQ multiplex PCR, the repertoire was profiled, and TCRdb retains in-frame clones only, with some absent. The data hold roughly 2,000,000 clones, with about 93% observed a single time. In the naive CD8 group, cells lacked CD45RO and were positively selected for CCR7, so terminally differentiated effector memory CD45RA+ cells were left out. Source material: naive CD8+ T cells from PBMCs. The receptors originated from a man aged 18 to 30 in good health. Some clones in this sample may be carry-over from other donors' samples.

The chain links TRBV4-3 to TRBJ2-7; no reliable D call. Trimming left V 0 bases short and J 2 bases short, with 8 bases between. Per the germline V gene, CDR1 is LGHNA and CDR2 is YSLEER. The CDR3 has 14 residues. The CDR3 spells CASSQDADAYEQYF. Written as DNA, the CDR3 is TGCGCCAGCAGCCAAGATGCGGATGCCTACGAGCAGTACTTC.

The chain uses TRBV6-5 and TRBJ1-1; D ambiguous. The germline V and J ends were trimmed by 5 bases and 3 bases, with 7 bases remaining between them. CDR3 length equals 12 residues. CDR1 is MNHEY, CDR2 SVGAGI, per germline. The CDR3 reads CASSDDYTEAFF. The CDR3 region has the DNA TGTGCCAGCAGTGATGATTACACTGAAGCTTTCTTT.

The CDR3 region is CASSEERNAYEQYF. For the CDR3, the DNA is TGTGCCAGCAGTGAAGAGAGGAATGCCTACGAGCAGTACTTC. This chain uses TRBV2 with TRBJ2-7; D unresolved. This CDR3 contains 14 residues. Germline V gene sequence: CDR1 SNHLY, CDR2 FYNNEI. The ends were cut back, 1 base at V and 2 bases at J, with 9 bases in the middle. The full variable domain, in which reference TRBV2 and TRBJ2-7 provide the parts outside the CDR3, is EPEVTQTPSHQVTQMGQEVILRCVPISNHLYFYWYRQILGQKVEFLVSFYNNEISEKSEIFDDQFSVERPDGSNFTLKIRSTKLEDSAMYFCASSEERNAYEQYFGPGTRLTVT.

This chain uses TRBV7-9 with TRBJ1-1; TRBD1 matches at 9 bases. J lost 5 bases, V lost 5 bases, and 9 bases had no gene match. The germline gives CDR1 SEHNR, CDR2 FQNEAQ (reference sequence). The CDR3 contains 15 residues. The CDR3 nucleotides read TGTGCCAGCAGCATCGGACAGGGGTGGGGTACTGAAGCTTTCTTT. Its protein product is CASSIGQGWGTEAFF.

A note on this clone: Different DNA sequences within this sample yield the same CDR3. This rearrangement joins TRBV4-3 to TRBJ1-2, with 8 bases aligning to TRBD1. J was trimmed by 4 bases and V by 0 bases; bases with no gene match: 7. The CDR3 is 16 amino acids. Germline CDR1 is LGHNA and CDR2 is YSLEER. In DNA, the CDR3 is TGCGCCAGCAGCCAAGATAGGTCAGGGGGCGGCTATGGCTACACCTTC. Translated, it gives CASSQDRSGGGYGYTF.

The chain links TRBV4-2 to TRBJ2-1; 12 bases match TRBD2. Trimming at V came to 0 bases and at J to 7 bases, leaving 4 bases not matched to a gene. Per the germline V gene, CDR1 is LGHNA and CDR2 is YNFKEQ. The CDR3 has 16 residues. CDR3 sequence reads: CASSQERTSGNNEQFF. The CDR3 DNA reads TGTGCCAGCAGCCAAGAAAGGACTAGCGGGAATAATGAGCAGTTCTTC.

With respect to this clone: This same CDR3 is encoded by further DNA sequences in the sample. V is TRBV27 and J is TRBJ1-1, with 7 bases lining up with TRBD1. Germline CDR1 and CDR2: MNHEY and SMNVEV (reference sequence). This CDR3 spans 14 amino acids. V gave up 6 bases and J gave up 1 base; unmatched junction bases: 5. For the CDR3, the DNA is TGTGCCAGCAGCCGAAGACAGGGGAACACTGAAGCTTTCTTT. It translates to CASSRRQGNTEAFF.

The J gene is TRBJ2-1, the V gene TRBV7-2; D unclear. In germline, CDR1 is SGHTA, CDR2 FQGNSA. CDR3 length: 14 amino acids. V lost 6 bases to trimming and J lost 0 bases, with 9 bases between them. CDR3 amino acids: CASSPGASYNEQFF. CDR3 nucleotide sequence: TGTGCCAGCAGTCCCGGAGCCTCCTACAATGAGCAGTTCTTC. Together with reference TRBV7-2 and TRBJ2-1, the CDR3 gives the full variable domain: GAGVSQSPSNKVTEKGKDVELRCDPISGHTALYWYRQSLGQGLEFLIYFQGNSAPDKSGLPSDRFSAERTGGSVSTLTIQRTQQEDSAVYLCASSPGASYNEQFFGPGTRLTVL.

The chain couples TRBV5-1 to TRBJ2-7, with 14 bases lining up with TRBD2. The CDR3 spans 17 residues. With 0 bases clipped from V and 1 base from J, the junction kept 3 bases outside the gene matches. From germline, CDR1 is SGHRS and CDR2 YFSETQ. DNA of the CDR3: TGCGCCAGCAGCTTGGGGACTAGCGGGAGGTCGTCCTACGAGCAGTACTTC. It codes for CASSLGTSGRSSYEQYF.

On this clone itself: The sample carries other DNA sequences with the same CDR3. The rearrangement joins TRBV6-5 to TRBJ2-7; 9 bases line up with TRBD2. The trim removed 0 bases at V and 0 bases at J, leaving 0 bases unmatched. The CDR3 is 15 amino acids. Germline V gene sequence: CDR1 MNHEY, CDR2 SVGAGI. CDR3 sequence reads: CASSYSTSGSYEQYF. Written as DNA, the CDR3 is TGTGCCAGCAGTTACTCGACTAGCGGCTCCTACGAGCAGTACTTC.

The chain carries TRBV5-6 and TRBJ2-7; no definite D call. Per germline, CDR1 SGHDT and CDR2 YYEEEE. V was cut by 2 bases and J by 0 bases, with 12 bases left in between. The CDR3 loop spans 15 amino acids. CDR3 nucleotides: TGTGCCAGCAGCTTAAAAACTGTGAGCTCCTACGAGCAGTACTTC. Its protein product is CASSLKTVSSYEQYF.

Turning to this clone: With a much larger clone just one base away, this may be a read error. Distinct nucleotide sequences in the sample also encode this CDR3. This rearrangement joins TRBV19 to TRBJ1-5; no firm D call. Trimming left V 3 bases short and J 1 base short, with 7 bases between. Germline CDR1 is LNHDA and CDR2 is SQIVND (reference sequence). The CDR3 has 14 amino acids. The CDR3 nucleotides are TGTGCCAGTAGTATCCGGGAGAGCAATCAGCCCCAGCATTTT. As protein: CASSIRESNQPQHF.

V is TRBV11-2 and J is TRBJ2-5; D gene uncertain. Looked up from germline, CDR1 is SGHAT and CDR2 is FQNNGV. The CDR3 is 13 residues long. V was trimmed by 2 bases and J by 7 bases, leaving 11 bases between them. The CDR3 coding sequence is TGTGCCAGCAGCTTACCCCCTTTGGGGACCCAGTACTTC. It is translated as CASSLPPLGTQYF.

The chain uses TRBV7-6 and TRBJ2-1; D is possibly TRBD1 or TRBD2 (5 bases each). V was clipped by 2 bases and J by 1 base, with 21 bases between them. The CDR3 runs 19 residues. In germline, CDR1 is SGHVS, CDR2 FNYEAQ. DNA for the CDR3: TGTGCCAGCAGCTTACAGGGCCAAGAAGTGCGCGGGTCCTACAATGAGCAGTTCTTC. Translated, it gives CASSLQGQEVRGSYNEQFF. The whole variable domain, remainder taken from reference TRBV7-6 and TRBJ2-1, is GAGVSQSPRYKVTKRGQDVALRCDPISGHVSLYWYRQALGQGPEFLTYFNYEAQQDKSGLPNDRFSAERPEGSISTLTIQRTEQRDSAMYRCASSLQGQEVRGSYNEQFFGPGTRLTVL.

The chain combines TRBV9 with TRBJ2-2; D is undetermined. Trimming took 2 bases from V and 4 from J, leaving 9 bases between them. The CDR3 runs 14 residues. The germline CDR1 and CDR2 sequences are SGDLS and YYNGEE. The CDR3 sequence: CASSVPDGTGELFF. The CDR3 DNA follows: TGTGCCAGCAGCGTCCCGGATGGCACCGGGGAGCTGTTTTTT.

The rearrangement uses TRBV4-3 and TRBJ2-5, with D perhaps being TRBD1 or TRBD2 (5 bases each). Germline-derived CDR1 and CDR2 are LGHNA and YSLEER. Trimming stripped 3 bases from V and 2 bases from J, with 13 bases between. This CDR3 has 15 amino acids. CDR3 bases: TGCGCCAGCAGCCAGCTACTGGGGGTACAAGAGACCCAGTACTTC. The encoded protein is CASSQLLGVQETQYF.

This chain connects TRBV7-4 to TRBJ2-4; maybe TRBD2 (5 bases). The CDR3 extends over 13 amino acids. The germline V gene encodes CDR1 SGHVT and CDR2 SQSDAQ. V dropped 5 bases and J dropped 5 bases, with 10 bases sitting between them. CDR3 in amino acids: CASSLERENIQYF. CDR3 nucleotides: TGTGCCAGCAGCCTGGAGAGGGAAAACATTCAGTACTTC.

The chain has TRBV11-2 and TRBJ1-5, with 7 bases lining up with TRBD1. Germline V gene lookup returns CDR1 SGHAT and CDR2 FQNNGV. Losses at the gene ends were 5 bases for V and 4 bases for J; bases not matched to a gene: 5. The CDR3 extends over 14 amino acids. The CDR3 loop is CASSRGRGNQPQHF. The CDR3 DNA follows: TGTGCCAGCAGCCGAGGCAGGGGGAATCAGCCCCAGCATTTT.

This clone showed up just once. The chain employs TRBV30 and TRBJ2-5; the match to TRBD1 covers 10 bases. Gene TRBJ2-7 matches the end of the DNA better, so the J call may be wrong. Germline V gene sequence: CDR1 GTSNPN, CDR2 SVGIG (reference sequence). The CDR3 spans 14 residues. The CDR3 DNA reads TGTGCCTGGAGCTCCGGGACAGGGGATGGCGAGCAGTACTTC. This translates into CAWSSGTGDGEQYF.

The CDR3 DNA is TGTGCCAGCAGTTATTCGCCGGGCACCGGGGAGCTGTTTTTT. It codes for CASSYSPGTGELFF. The rearrangement uses TRBV6-5 and TRBJ2-2; D not certain. Germline lookup yields CDR1 MNHEY and CDR2 SVGAGI. Trimming stripped 3 bases from V and 4 bases from J, with 9 bases between. This CDR3 region has 14 residues.

The CDR3 is CASRPSRLAGGPREQYF. For the CDR3, the DNA is TGTGCAAGTCGCCCCTCAAGACTAGCGGGAGGGCCTCGGGAGCAGTACTTC. The chain joins TRBV12-2 to TRBJ2-7; the DNA was not used to check the table's D call, TRBD2. TRBV12-2 is flagged as a pseudogene. CDR3 length: 17 residues.

A single count supports this clone. The chain carries TRBV7-8 and TRBJ2-5; D possibly corresponds to TRBD2 (6 bases). Germline V gene data show CDR1 as SGHVS and CDR2 as FQNEAQ. Trimming removed 2 bases from V and 2 bases from J, with 9 bases in between. This CDR3 has 14 amino acids. The CDR3 protein is CASSLKLAQETQYF. CDR3 nucleotide sequence: TGTGCCAGCAGCTTAAAACTAGCTCAAGAGACCCAGTACTTC.

The count of this clone is one. The chain employs TRBV28 and TRBJ2-1; D is unclear. The CDR3 is 12 amino acids. Deletions cut 5 bases from V and 5 bases from J, with 7 bases between. Germline V gene lookup returns CDR1 MDHEN and CDR2 SYDVKM. This CDR3 is CASSNGNNEQFF. The CDR3 DNA is TGTGCCAGCAGTAACGGAAACAATGAGCAGTTCTTC.

This chain uses TRBV12-5 with TRBJ1-5; 7 bases are a match to TRBD1. The V gene's germline CDR1 is LGHNT and CDR2 FRNRAP. This CDR3 spans 14 amino acids. V dropped 7 bases and J dropped 3; count of bases not matched to a gene: 6. DNA for the CDR3: TGTGCTAGTGCCTCCGACAGGGACAATCAGCCCCAGCATTTT. The encoded protein is CASASDRDNQPQHF. The variable domain in full, with the rest retrieved from reference TRBV12-5 and TRBJ1-5, is DARVTQTPRHKVTEMGQEVTMRCQPILGHNTVFWYRQTMMQGLELLAYFRNRAPLDDSGMPKDRFSAEMPDATLATLKIQPSEPRDSAVYFCASASDRDNQPQHFGDGTRLSIL.

The chain has TRBV5-1 and TRBJ1-1; 7 bases fit TRBD1. Germline V gene data show CDR1 as SGHRS and CDR2 as YFSETQ. After removal of 5 bases from V and 0 bases from J, the junction contained 10 bases not matched to a gene. The CDR3 sequence is 16 residues long. The DNA of the CDR3 is TGCGCCAGCAGGGAGGACAGGTCTGCGATGAACACTGAAGCTTTCTTT. This encodes CASREDRSAMNTEAFF.

CDR3 coding DNA: TGTGCCAGCAGTTTTAACCAGCGAGCAGGGGAGCAGTACTTC. It translates to CASSFNQRAGEQYF. The chain links TRBV27 to TRBJ2-7; TRBD1 is a possible D gene (5 bases). The germline CDR1 and CDR2 sequences are MNHEY and SMNVEV (reference sequence). V lost 3 bases and J lost 7, with 16 bases in between. CDR3 size: 14 residues.

The chain uses TRBV7-9 and TRBJ2-1; no clear D gene. CDR3 length: 14 amino acids. Germline V lookup: CDR1 SEHNR, CDR2 FQNEAQ (reference sequence). Between the trimmed V and J ends, which lost 8 bases and 0 bases, there was a span of 11 bases. CDR3 loop: CASGEQSSYNEQFF. As DNA, the CDR3 is TGTGCCAGCGGAGAGCAGAGCTCCTACAATGAGCAGTTCTTC.

CDR3 loop: CASSYRGTGECEQYF. Written as DNA, the CDR3 is TGTGCCAGCAGTTACCGGGGGACAGGGGAGTGCGAGCAGTACTTC. The rearrangement uses TRBV6-8 and TRBJ2-7; 10 bases line up with TRBD1. Trimming removed 2 bases from V and 6 bases from J; junction bases left unmatched: 7. Germline CDR1 MNHGY, CDR2 SAAAGT. The CDR3 consists of 15 residues.

The chain uses TRBV28 and TRBJ1-5, with D possibly matching TRBD1 (6 bases). This CDR3 contains 15 residues. Trimming stripped 10 bases from V and 0 bases from J, with 16 bases between. Germline V gene lookup returns CDR1 MDHEN and CDR2 SYDVKM. This CDR3 reads CATQTGFNSNQPQHF. The CDR3 DNA sequence: TGTGCCACCCAGACAGGATTTAATAGCAATCAGCCCCAGCATTTT.

A few counts support this clone. The chain recombines TRBV5-8 with TRBJ1-1, with D unclear. CDR3 length: 13 amino acids. Trimming took 0 bases from V and 7 from J, leaving 10 bases between them. Per the germline V gene, CDR1 is SGHTS and CDR2 is YDEGEE. The CDR3 sequence: CASSLAFWVEAFF. CDR3 bases: TGTGCCAGCAGCTTGGCCTTTTGGGTTGAAGCTTTCTTT. The whole variable domain, filled in from reference TRBV5-8 and TRBJ1-1, reads EAGVTQSPTHLIKTRGQQATLRCSPISGHTSVYWYQQALGLGLQFLLWYDEGEERNRGNFPPRFSGRQFPNYSSELNVNALELEDSALYLCASSLAFWVEAFFGQGTRLTVV.